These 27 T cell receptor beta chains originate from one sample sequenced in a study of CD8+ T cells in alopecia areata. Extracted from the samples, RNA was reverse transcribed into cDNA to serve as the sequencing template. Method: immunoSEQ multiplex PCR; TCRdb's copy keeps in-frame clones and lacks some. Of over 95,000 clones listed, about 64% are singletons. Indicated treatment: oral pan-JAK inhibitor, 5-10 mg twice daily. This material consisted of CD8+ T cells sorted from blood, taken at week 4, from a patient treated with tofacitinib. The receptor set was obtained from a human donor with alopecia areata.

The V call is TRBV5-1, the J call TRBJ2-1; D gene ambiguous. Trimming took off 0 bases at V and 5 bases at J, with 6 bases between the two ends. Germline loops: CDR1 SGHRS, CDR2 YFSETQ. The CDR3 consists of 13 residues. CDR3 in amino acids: CASSLGLHNEQFF. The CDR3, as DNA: TGCGCCAGCAGCTTGGGACTTCACAATGAGCAGTTCTTC.

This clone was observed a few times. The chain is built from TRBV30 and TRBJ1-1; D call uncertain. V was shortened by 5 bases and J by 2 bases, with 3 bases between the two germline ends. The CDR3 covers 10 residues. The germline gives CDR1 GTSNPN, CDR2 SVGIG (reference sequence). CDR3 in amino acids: CAWVNTEAFF. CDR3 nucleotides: TGTGCCTGGGTAAACACTGAAGCTTTCTTT.

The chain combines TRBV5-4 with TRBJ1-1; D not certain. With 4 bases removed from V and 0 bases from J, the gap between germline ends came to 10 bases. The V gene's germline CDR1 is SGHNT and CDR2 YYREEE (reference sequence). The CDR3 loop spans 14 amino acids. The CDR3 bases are TGTGCCAGCAGCCCCGTTGGAATGAACACTGAAGCTTTCTTT. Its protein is CASSPVGMNTEAFF.

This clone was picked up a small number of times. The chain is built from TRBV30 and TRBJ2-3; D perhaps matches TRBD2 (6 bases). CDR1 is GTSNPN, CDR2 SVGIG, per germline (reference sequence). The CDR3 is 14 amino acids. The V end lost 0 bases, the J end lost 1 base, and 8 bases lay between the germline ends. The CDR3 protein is CAWSVGLRTDTQYF. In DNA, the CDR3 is TGTGCCTGGAGTGTGGGACTCCGCACAGATACGCAGTATTTT.

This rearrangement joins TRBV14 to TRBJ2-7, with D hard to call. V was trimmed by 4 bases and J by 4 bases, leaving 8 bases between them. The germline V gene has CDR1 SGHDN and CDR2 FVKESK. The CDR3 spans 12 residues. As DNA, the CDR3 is TGTGCCAGCAGCCCGCCGGGTTACGAGCAGTACTTC. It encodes CASSPPGYEQYF.

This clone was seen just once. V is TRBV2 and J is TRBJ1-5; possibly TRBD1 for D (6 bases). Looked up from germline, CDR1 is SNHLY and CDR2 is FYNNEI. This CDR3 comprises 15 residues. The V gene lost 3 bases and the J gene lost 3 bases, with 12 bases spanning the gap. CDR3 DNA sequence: TGTGCCAGCAGTGAGAACAGGGTTATCAATCAGCCCCAGCATTTT. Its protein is CASSENRVINQPQHF. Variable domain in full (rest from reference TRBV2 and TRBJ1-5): EPEVTQTPSHQVTQMGQEVILRCVPISNHLYFYWYRQILGQKVEFLVSFYNNEISEKSEIFDDQFSVERPDGSNFTLKIRSTKLEDSAMYFCASSENRVINQPQHFGDGTRLSIL.

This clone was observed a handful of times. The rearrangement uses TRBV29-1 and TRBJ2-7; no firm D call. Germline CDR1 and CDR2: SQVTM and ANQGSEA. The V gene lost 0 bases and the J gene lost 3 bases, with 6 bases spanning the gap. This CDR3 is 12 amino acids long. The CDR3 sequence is CSVEDRSYEQYF. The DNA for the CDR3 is TGCAGCGTTGAAGATCGTAGCTACGAGCAGTACTTC.

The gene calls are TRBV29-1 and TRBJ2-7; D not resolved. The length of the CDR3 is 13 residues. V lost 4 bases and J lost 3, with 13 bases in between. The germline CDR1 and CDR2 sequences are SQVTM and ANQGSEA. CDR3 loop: CSVVPDRNYEQYF. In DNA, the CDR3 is TGCAGCGTTGTCCCGGACCGGAACTACGAGCAGTACTTC.

DNA of the CDR3: TGTGCCAGCAGTTTAGTCTGGTACAATGAGCAGTTCTTC. Encoded protein: CASSLVWYNEQFF. The V call is TRBV27, the J call TRBJ2-1, with D unclear. CDR3 size: 13 residues. The germline V and J ends were trimmed by 2 bases and 4 bases, with 6 bases remaining between them. Germline V lookup: CDR1 MNHEY, CDR2 SMNVEV (reference sequence).

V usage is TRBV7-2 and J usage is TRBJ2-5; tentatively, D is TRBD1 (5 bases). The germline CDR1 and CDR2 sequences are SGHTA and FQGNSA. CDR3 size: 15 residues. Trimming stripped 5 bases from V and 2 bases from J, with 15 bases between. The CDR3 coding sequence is TGTGCCAGCAGCATCCCGACAGTCTTACAAGAGACCCAGTACTTC. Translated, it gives CASSIPTVLQETQYF. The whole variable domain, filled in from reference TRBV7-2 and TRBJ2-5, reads GAGVSQSPSNKVTEKGKDVELRCDPISGHTALYWYRQSLGQGLEFLIYFQGNSAPDKSGLPSDRFSAERTGGSVSTLTIQRTQQEDSAVYLCASSIPTVLQETQYFGPGTRLLVL.

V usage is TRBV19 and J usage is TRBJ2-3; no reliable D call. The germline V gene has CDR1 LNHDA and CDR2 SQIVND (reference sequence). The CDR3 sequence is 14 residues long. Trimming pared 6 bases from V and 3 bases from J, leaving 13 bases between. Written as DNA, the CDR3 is TGTGCCAGTAGCCCGCAGTGGGAAACAGATACGCAGTATTTT. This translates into CASSPQWETDTQYF.

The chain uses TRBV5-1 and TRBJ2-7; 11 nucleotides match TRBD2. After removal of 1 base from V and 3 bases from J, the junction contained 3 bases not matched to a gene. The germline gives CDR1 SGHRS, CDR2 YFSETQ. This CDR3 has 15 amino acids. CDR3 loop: CASSLTGTSGYEQYF. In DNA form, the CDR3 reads TGCGCCAGCAGCTTGACAGGGACTAGCGGCTACGAGCAGTACTTC.

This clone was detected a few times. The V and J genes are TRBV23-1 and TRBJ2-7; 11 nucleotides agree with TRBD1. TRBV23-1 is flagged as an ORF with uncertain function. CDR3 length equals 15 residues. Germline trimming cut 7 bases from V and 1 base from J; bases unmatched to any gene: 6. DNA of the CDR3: TGCGCCAGCAATCGAGGACAGGGGGCGTCCTACGAGCAGTACTTC. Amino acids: CASNRGQGASYEQYF.

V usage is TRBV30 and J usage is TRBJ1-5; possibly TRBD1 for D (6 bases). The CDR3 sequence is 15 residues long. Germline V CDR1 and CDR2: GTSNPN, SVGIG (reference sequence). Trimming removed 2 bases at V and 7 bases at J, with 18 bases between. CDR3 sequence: CAWSIPGQSFQPQHF. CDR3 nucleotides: TGTGCCTGGAGTATACCGGGACAAAGTTTCCAGCCCCAGCATTTT.

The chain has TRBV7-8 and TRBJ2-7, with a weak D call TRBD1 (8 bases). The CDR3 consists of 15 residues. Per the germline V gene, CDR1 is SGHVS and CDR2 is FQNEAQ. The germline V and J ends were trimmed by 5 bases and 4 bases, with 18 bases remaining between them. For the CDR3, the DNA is TGTGCCAGCAGCCCCTGGACAGGGAGGGGGTACGAGCAGTACTTC. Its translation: CASSPWTGRGYEQYF.

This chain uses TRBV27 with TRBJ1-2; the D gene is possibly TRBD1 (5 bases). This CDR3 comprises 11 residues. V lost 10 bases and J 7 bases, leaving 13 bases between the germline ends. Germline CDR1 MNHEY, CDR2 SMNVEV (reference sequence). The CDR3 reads CATINQGGYTF. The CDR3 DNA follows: TGTGCCACCATCAATCAGGGTGGCTACACCTTC.

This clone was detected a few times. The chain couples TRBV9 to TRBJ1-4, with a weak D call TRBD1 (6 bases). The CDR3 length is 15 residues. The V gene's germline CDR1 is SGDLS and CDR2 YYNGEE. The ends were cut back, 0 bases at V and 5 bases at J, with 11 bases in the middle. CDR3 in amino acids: CASSVEDRTNEKLFF. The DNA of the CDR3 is TGTGCCAGCAGCGTAGAGGACAGAACAAATGAAAAACTGTTTTTT.

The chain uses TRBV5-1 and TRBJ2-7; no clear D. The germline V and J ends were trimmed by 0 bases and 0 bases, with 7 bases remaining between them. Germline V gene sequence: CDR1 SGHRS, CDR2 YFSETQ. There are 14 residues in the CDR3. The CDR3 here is CASSLEQPSYEQYF. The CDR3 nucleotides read TGCGCCAGCAGCTTGGAACAGCCCTCCTACGAGCAGTACTTC.

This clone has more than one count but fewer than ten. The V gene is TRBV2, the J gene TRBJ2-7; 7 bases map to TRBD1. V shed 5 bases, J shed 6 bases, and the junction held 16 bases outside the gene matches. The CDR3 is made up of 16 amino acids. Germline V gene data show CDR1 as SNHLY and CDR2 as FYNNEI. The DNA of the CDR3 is TGTGCCAGCAGTTTTTCGGGACAGTCGGTTCGCTGCGAGCAGTACTTC. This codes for CASSFSGQSVRCEQYF. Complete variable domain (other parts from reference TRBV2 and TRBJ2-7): EPEVTQTPSHQVTQMGQEVILRCVPISNHLYFYWYRQILGQKVEFLVSFYNNEISEKSEIFDDQFSVERPDGSNFTLKIRSTKLEDSAMYFCASSFSGQSVRCEQYFGPGTRLTVT.

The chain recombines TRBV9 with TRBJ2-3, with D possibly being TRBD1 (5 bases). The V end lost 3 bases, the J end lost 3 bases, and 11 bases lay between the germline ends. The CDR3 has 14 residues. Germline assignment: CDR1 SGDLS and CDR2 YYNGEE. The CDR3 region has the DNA TGTGCCAGCAGCGGGGGAAGGGGTACAGATACGCAGTATTTT. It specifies CASSGGRGTDTQYF.

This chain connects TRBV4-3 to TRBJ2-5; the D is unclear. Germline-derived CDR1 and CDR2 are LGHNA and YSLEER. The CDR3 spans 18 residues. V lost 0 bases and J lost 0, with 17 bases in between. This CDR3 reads CASSQDYRATYYQETQYF. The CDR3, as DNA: TGCGCCAGCAGCCAAGACTATAGGGCAACGTACTACCAAGAGACCCAGTACTTC.

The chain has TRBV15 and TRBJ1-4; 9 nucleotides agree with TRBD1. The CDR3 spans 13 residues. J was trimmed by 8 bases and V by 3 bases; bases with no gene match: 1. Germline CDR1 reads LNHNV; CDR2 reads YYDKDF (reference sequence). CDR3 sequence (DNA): TGTGCCACCAGCAGCGACAGGGGGGAAAAACTGTTTTTT. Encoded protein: CATSSDRGEKLFF.

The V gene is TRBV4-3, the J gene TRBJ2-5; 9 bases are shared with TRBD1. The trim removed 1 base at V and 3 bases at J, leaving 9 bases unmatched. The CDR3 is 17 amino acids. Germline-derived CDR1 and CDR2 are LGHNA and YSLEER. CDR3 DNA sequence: TGCGCCAGCAGCCAAGCCTTGTACAGGGGGCTGGAAGAGACCCAGTACTTC. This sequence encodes CASSQALYRGLEETQYF.

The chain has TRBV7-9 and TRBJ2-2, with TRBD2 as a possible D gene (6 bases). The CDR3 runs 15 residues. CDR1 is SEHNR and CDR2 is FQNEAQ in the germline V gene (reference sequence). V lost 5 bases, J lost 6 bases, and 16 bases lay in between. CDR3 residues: CASSPPTGASGELFF. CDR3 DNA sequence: TGTGCCAGCAGCCCCCCTACGGGAGCGTCCGGGGAGCTGTTTTTT.

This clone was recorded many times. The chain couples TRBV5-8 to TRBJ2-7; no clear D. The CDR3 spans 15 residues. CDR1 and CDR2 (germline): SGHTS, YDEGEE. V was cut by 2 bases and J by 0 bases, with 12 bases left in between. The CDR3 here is CASSLDPTFSYEQYF. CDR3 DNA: TGTGCCAGCAGCTTAGATCCCACGTTCTCCTACGAGCAGTACTTC.

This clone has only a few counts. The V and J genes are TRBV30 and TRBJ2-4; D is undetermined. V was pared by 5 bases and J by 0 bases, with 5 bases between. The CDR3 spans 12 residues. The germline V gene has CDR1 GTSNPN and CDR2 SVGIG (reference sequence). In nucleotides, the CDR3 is TGTGCCTGGGGGGTAGCCAAAAACATTCAGTACTTC. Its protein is CAWGVAKNIQYF.

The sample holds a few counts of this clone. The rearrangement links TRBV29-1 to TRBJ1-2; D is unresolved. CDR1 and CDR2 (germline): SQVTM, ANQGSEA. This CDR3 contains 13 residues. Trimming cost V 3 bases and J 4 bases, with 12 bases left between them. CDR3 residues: CSVDDGPAYGYTF. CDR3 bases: TGCAGCGTTGACGACGGCCCGGCCTATGGCTACACCTTC.